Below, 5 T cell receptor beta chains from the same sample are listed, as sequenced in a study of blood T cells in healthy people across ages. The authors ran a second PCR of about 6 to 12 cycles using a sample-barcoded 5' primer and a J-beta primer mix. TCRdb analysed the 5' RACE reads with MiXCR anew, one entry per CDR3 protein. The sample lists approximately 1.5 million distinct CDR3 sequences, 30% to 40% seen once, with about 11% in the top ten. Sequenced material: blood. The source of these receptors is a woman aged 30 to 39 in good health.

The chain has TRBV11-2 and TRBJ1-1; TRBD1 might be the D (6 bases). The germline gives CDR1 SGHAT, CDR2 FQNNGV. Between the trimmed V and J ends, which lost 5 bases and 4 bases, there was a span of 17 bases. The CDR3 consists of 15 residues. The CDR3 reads CASSTRQAPGTEAFF. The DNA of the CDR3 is TGTGCCAGCAGCACCCGACAGGCGCCCGGCACTGAAGCTTTCTTT.

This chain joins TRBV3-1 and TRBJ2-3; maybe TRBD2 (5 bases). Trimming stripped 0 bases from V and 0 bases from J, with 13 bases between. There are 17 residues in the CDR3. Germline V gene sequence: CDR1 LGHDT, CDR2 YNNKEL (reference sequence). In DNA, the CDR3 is TGTGCCAGCAGCCAAGACTATAAGCGGTCAAGCACAGATACGCAGTATTTT. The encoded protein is CASSQDYKRSSTDTQYF.

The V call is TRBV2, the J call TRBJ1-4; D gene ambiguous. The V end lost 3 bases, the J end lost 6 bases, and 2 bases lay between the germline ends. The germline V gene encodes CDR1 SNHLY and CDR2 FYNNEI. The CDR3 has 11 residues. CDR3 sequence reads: CASSDDEKLFF. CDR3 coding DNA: TGTGCCAGCAGTGATGATGAAAAACTGTTTTTT.

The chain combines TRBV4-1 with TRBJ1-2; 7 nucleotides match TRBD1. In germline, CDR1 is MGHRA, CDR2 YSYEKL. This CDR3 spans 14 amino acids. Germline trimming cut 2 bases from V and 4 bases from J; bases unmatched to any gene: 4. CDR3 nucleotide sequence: TGCGCCAGCAGCCAACTCAGGGGGGGCTATGGCTACACCTTC. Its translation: CASSQLRGGYGYTF.

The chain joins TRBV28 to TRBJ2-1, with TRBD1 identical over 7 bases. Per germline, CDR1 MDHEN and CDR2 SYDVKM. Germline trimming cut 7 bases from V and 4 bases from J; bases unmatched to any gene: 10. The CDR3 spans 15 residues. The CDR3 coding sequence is TGTGCCAGCACTTCAGGGGGATCAGTGTACAATGAGCAGTTCTTC. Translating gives CASTSGGSVYNEQFF.